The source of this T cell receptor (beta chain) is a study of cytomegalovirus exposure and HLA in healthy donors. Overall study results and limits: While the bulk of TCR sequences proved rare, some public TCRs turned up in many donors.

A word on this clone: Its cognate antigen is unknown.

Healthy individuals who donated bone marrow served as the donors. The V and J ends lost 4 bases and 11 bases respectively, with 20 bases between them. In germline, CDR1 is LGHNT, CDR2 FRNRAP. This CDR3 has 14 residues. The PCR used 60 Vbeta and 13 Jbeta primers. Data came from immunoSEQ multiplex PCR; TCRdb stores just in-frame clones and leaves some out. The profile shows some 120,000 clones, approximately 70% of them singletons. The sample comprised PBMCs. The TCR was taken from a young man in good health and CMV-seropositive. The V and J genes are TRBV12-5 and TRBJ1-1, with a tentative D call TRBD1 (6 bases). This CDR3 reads CASGWLSGDLSAFF. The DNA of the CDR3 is TGTGCTAGTGGTTGGCTATCAGGGGATTTATCGGCTTTCTTT.